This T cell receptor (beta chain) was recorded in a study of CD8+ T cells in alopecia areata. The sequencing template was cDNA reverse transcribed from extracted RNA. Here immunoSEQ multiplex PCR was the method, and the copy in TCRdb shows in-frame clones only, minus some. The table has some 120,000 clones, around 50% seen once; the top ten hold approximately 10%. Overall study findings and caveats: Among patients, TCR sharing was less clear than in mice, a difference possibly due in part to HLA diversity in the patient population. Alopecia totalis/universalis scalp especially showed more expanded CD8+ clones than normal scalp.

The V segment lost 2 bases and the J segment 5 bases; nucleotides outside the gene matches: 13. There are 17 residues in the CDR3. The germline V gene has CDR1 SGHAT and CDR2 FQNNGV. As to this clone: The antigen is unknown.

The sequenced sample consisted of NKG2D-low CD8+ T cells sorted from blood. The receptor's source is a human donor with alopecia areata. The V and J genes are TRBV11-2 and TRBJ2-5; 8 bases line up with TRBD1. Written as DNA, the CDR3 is TGTGCCAGCAGCTTACCTTTGTCAGGGGGCTACGAGGAGACCCAGTACTTC. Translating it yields CASSLPLSGGYEETQYF.